This T cell receptor (beta chain) was profiled in a study of cytomegalovirus exposure and HLA in healthy donors. Both 60 Vbeta primers and 13 Jbeta primers went into the PCR. Profiling relied on immunoSEQ multiplex PCR, and the TCRdb table lists in-frame clones only, not all of them. The sample contains around 190,000 clones, less than 80% of which appear only once. This CDR3 is built from 14 residues. The germline gives CDR1 SGHNT, CDR2 YENEEA. Trimming shortened V by 2 bases and J by 7 bases, and 11 bases separated the two germline ends. The sequenced sample was PBMCs. The sequence came from a woman aged 40 to 50 in good health and CMV-seronegative. This sequence joins TRBV11-3 and TRBJ1-4; D not resolved. The CDR3 is CASSLRGVAEKLFF. DNA of the CDR3: TGTGCCAGCAGCTTACGCGGGGTGGCTGAAAAACTGTTTTTT.